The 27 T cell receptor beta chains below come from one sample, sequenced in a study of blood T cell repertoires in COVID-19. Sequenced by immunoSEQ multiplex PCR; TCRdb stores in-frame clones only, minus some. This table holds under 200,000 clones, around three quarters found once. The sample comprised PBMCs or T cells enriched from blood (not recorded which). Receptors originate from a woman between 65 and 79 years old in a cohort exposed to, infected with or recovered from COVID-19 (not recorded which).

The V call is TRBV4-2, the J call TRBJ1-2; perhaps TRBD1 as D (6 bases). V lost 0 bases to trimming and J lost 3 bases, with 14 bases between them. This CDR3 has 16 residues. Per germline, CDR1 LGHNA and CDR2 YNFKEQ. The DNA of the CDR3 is TGTGCCAGCAGCCAAGACAGGGGCAGGGTAGACTATGGCTACACCTTC. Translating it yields CASSQDRGRVDYGYTF.

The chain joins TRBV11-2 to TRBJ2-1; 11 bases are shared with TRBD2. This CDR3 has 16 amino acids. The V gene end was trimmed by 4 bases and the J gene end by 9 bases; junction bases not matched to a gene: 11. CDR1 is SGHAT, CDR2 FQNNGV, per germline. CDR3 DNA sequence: TGTGCCAGCAGCTCGCATTTAGCGGGAGGGCCCAGTGAGCAGTTCTTC. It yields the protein CASSSHLAGGPSEQFF.

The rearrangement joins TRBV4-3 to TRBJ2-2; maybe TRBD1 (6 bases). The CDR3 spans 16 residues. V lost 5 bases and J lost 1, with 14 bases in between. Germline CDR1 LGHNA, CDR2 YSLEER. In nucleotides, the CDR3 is TGCGCCAGCAGCGCATCTCCGGGACAGAACACCGGGGAGCTGTTTTTT. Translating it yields CASSASPGQNTGELFF.

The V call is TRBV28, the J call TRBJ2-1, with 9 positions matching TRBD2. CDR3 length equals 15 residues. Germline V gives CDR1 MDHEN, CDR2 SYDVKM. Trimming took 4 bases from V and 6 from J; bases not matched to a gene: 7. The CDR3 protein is CASSSSGKHGNEQFF. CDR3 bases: TGTGCCAGCAGTTCTAGCGGGAAACACGGCAATGAGCAGTTCTTC.

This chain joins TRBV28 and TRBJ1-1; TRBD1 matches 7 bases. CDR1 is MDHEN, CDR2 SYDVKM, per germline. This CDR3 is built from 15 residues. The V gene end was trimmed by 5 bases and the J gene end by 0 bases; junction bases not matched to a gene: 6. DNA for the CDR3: TGTGCCAGCAGTGCCGGAGGGACAGTGAACACTGAAGCTTTCTTT. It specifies CASSAGGTVNTEAFF.

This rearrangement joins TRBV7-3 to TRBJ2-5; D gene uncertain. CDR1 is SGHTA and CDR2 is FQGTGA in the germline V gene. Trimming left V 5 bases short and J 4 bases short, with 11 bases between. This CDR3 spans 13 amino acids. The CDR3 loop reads CASSLTLGETQYF. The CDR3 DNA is TGTGCCAGCAGCCTCACCCTAGGAGAGACCCAGTACTTC.

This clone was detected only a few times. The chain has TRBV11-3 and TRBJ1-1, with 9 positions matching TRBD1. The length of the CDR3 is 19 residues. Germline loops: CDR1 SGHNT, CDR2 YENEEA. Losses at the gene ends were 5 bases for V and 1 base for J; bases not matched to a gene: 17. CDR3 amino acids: CASSPLGGGTGLGNTEAFF. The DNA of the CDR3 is TGTGCCAGCAGCCCCCTAGGTGGGGGGACAGGGTTAGGGAACACTGAAGCTTTCTTT.

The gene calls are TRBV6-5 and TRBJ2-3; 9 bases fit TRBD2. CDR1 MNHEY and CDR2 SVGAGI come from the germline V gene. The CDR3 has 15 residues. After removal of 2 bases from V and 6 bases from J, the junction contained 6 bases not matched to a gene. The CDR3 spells CASSYAGLATDTQYF. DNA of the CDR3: TGTGCCAGCAGTTACGCGGGACTAGCAACGGATACGCAGTATTTT.

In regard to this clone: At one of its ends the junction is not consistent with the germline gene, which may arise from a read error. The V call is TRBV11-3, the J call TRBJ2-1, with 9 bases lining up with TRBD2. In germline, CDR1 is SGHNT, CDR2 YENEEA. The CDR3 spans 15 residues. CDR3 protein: CASSLTGTSYDEQFF. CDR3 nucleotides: TGTGCCAGCAGCTTAACTGGGACTAGCTACGATGAGCAGTTCTTC.

CDR3 sequence reads: CASSLFPLAAYEQYF. CDR3 DNA sequence: TGTGCCAGCAGCTTGTTCCCACTAGCGGCCTACGAGCAGTACTTC. The gene calls are TRBV5-6 and TRBJ2-7; 8 nucleotides line up with TRBD2. V lost 1 base to trimming and J lost 2 bases; unmatched junction nucleotides: 5. The germline V gene encodes CDR1 SGHDT and CDR2 YYEEEE. CDR3 length: 15 residues.

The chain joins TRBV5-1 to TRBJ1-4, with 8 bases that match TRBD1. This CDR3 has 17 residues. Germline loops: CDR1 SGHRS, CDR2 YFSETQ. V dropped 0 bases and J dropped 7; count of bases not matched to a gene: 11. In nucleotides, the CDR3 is TGCGCCAGCAGCTTGGGGCAGGGGGCGTTTGTTGGTGAAAAACTGTTTTTT. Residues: CASSLGQGAFVGEKLFF.

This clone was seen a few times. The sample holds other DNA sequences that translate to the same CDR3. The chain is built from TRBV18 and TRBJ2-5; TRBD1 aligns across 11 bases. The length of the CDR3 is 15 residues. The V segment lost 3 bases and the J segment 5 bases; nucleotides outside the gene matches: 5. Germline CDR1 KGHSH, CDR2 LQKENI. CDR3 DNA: TGTGCCAGCTCACCGAGGACAGGGGGCGGGGAGACCCAGTACTTC. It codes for CASSPRTGGGETQYF.

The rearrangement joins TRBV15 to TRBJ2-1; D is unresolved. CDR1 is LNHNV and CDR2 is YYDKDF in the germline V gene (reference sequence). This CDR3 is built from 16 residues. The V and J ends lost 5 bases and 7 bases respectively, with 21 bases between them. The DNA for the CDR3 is TGTGCCACCAGCGGAACCTCGCTCCAAAGGCGGAATGAGCAGTTCTTC. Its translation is CATSGTSLQRRNEQFF.

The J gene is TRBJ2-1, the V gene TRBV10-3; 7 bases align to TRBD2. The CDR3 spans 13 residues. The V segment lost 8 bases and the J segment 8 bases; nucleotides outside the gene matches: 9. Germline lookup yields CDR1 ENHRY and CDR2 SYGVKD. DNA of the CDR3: TGTGCCATCGGTCTAGCGGAAACGGATGAGCAGTTCTTC. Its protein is CAIGLAETDEQFF.

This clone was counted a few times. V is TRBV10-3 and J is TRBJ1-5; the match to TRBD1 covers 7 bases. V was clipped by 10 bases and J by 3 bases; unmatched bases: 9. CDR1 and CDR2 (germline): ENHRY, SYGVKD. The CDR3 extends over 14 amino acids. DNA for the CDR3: TGTGCCAGCTCGGGACAGATTAACAATCAGCCCCAGCATTTT. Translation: CASSGQINNQPQHF.

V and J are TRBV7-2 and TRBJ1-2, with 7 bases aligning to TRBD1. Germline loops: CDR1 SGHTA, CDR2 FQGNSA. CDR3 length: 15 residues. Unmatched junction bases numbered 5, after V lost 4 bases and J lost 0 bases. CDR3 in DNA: TGTGCCAGCAGCTCATACGGGACAGCTAACTATGGCTACACCTTC. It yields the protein CASSSYGTANYGYTF.

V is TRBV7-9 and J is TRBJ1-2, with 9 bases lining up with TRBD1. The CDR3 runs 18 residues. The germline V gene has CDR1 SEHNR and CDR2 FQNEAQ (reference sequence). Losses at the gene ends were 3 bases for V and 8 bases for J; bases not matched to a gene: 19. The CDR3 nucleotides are TGTGCCAGCAGCTTTGGGATAAAGGGCCGGGACAGGGAAATGGGCTACACCTTC. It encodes CASSFGIKGRDREMGYTF.

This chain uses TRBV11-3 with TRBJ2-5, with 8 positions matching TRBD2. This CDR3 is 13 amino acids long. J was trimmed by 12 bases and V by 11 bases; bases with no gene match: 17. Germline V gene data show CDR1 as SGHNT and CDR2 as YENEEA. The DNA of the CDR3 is TGTGCCTGCGCGAGGGAAACTAGCGGTTCAAAGTACTTC. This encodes CACARETSGSKYF.

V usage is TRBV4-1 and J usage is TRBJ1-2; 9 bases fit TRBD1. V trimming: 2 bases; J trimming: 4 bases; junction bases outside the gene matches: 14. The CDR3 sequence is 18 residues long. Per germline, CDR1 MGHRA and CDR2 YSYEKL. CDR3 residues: CASSQSDRGLSWGYGYTF. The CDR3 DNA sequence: TGCGCCAGCAGCCAATCGGACAGGGGACTTTCTTGGGGCTATGGCTACACCTTC.

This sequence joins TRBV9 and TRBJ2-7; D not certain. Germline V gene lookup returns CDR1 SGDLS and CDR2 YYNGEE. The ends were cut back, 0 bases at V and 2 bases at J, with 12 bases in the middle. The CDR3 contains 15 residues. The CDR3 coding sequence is TGTGCCAGCAGCGTAGGGGCGAGTTTGGCCTACGAGCAGTACTTC. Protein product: CASSVGASLAYEQYF. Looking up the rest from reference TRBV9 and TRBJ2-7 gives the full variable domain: DSGVTQTPKHLITATGQRVTLRCSPRSGDLSVYWYQQSLDQGLQFLIQYYNGEERAKGNILERFSAQQFPDLHSELNLSSLELGDSALYFCASSVGASLAYEQYFGPGTRLTVT.

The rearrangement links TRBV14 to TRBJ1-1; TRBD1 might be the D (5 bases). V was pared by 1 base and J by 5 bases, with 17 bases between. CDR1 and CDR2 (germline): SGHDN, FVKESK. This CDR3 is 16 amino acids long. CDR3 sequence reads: CASSQGFLGHGTEAFF. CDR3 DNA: TGTGCCAGCAGCCAAGGCTTTCTGGGGCACGGGACTGAAGCTTTCTTT.

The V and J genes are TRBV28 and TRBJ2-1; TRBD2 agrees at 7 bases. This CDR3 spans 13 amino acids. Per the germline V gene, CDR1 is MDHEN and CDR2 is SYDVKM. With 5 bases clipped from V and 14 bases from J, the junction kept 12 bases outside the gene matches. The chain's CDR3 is CASSPTRLASKFF. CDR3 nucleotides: TGTGCCAGCAGTCCGACTCGACTAGCCTCCAAGTTCTTC.

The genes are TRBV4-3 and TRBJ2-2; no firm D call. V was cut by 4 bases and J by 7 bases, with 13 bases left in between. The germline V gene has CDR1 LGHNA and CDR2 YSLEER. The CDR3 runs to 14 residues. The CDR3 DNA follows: TGCGCCAGCAGCCTGGTTCTACTACTCGGGGAGCTGTTTTTT. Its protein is CASSLVLLLGELFF.

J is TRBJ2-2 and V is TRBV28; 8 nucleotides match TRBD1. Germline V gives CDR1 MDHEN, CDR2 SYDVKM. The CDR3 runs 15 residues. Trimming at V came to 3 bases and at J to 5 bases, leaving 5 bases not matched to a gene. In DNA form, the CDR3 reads TGTGCCAGCAGTTTTTTCAGGGGGCTTACCGGGGAGCTGTTTTTT. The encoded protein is CASSFFRGLTGELFF.

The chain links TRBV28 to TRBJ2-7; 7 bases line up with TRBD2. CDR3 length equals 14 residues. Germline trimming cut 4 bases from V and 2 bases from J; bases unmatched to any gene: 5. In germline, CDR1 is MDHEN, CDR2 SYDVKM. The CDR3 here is CASSSGGRAYEQYF. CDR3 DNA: TGTGCCAGCAGTTCCGGGGGGAGGGCCTACGAGCAGTACTTC.

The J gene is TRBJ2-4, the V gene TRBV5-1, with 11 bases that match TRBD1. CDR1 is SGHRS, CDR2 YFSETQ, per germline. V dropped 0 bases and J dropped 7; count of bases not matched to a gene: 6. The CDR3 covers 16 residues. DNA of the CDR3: TGCGCCAGCAGCTTGGGGACAGGGGGCGTGGGGAACATTCAGTACTTC. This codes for CASSLGTGGVGNIQYF.

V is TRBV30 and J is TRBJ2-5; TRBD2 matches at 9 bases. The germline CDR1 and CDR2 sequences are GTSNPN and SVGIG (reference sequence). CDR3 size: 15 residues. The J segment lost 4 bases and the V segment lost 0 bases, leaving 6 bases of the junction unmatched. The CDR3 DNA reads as TGTGCCTGGAGTGTACGCACAGCGGGAGGAGAGACCCAGTACTTC. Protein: CAWSVRTAGGETQYF.